The present T cell receptor (beta chain) was sequenced within a study of PD-L1 blockade in urothelial cancer. This clone was observed a single time. The time point denotes: peripheral blood 6 weeks after treatment start. The CDR3 length is 15 residues. Trimming removed 0 bases from V and 4 bases from J; junction bases left unmatched: 4. The germline V gene has CDR1 SGHKS and CDR2 YYEKEE (reference sequence). Repertoires were generated with immunoSEQ multiplex PCR, while TCRdb's copy carries only in-frame clones and drops some. The sample carries 46,000 or so clones, about 90% recorded once. This chain uses TRBV5-5 with TRBJ2-1, with TRBD1 matching over 7 bases. The sample consisted of PBMCs, taken around atezolizumab (anti-PD-L1) treatment. This receptor was taken from a man in his sixties with urothelial cancer. For the CDR3, the DNA is TGTGCCAGCAGCTTGGACAGGGGTTCTTACAATGAGCAGTTCTTC. Translated, it gives CASSLDRGSYNEQFF. Variable domain in full (rest from reference TRBV5-5 and TRBJ2-1): DAGVTQSPTHLIKTRGQQVTLRCSPISGHKSVSWYQQVLGQGPQFIFQYYEKEERGRGNFPDRFSARQFPNYSSELNVNALLLGDSALYLCASSLDRGSYNEQFFGPGTRLTVL.